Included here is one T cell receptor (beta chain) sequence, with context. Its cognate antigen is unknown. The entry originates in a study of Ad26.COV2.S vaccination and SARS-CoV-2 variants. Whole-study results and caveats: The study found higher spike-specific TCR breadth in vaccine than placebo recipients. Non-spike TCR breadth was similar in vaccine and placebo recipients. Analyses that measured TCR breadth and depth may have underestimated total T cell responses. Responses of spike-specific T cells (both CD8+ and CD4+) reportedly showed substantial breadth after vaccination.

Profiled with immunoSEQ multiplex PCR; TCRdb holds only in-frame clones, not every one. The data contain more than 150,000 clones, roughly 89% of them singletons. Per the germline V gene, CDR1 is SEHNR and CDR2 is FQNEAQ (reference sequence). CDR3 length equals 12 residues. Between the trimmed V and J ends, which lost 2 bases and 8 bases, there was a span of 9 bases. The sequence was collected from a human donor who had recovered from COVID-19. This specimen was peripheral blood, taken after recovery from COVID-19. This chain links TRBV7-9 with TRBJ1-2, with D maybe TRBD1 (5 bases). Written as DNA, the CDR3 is TGTGCCAGCAGCTTAACTGGGGCCGGCTACACCTTC. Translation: CASSLTGAGYTF.